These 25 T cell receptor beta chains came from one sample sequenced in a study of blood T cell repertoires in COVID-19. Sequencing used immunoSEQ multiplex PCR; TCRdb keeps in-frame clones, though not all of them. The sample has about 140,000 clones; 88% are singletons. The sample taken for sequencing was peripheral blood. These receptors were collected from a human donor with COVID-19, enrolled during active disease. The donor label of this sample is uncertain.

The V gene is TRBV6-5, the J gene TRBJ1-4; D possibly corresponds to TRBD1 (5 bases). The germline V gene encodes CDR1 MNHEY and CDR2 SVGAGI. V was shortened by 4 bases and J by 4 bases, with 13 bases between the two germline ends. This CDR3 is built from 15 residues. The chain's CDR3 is CASSFGAANNEKLFF. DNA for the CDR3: TGTGCCAGCAGTTTTGGGGCAGCTAATAATGAAAAACTGTTTTTT.

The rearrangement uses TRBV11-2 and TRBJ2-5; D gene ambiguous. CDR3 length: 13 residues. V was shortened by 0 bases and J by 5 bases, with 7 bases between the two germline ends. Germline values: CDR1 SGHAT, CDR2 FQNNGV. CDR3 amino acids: CASSLDAVETQYF. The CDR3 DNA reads TGTGCCAGCAGCTTAGACGCGGTGGAGACCCAGTACTTC.

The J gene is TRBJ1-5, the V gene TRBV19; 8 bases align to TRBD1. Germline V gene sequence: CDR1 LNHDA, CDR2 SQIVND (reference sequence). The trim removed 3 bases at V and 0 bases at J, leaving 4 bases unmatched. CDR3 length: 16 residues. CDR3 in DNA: TGTGCCAGTAGTATTGGGACAGGTTATAGCAATCAGCCCCAGCATTTT. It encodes CASSIGTGYSNQPQHF.

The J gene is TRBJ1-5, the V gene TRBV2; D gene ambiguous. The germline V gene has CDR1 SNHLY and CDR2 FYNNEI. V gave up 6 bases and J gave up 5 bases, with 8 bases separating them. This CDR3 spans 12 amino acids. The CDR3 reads CASSYTYQPQHF. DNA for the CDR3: TGTGCCAGCAGCTATACCTATCAGCCCCAGCATTTT.

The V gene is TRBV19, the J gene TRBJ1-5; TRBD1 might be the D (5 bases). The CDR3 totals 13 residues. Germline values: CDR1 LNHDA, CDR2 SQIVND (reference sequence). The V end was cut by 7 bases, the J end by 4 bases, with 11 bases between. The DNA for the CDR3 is TGTGCCAGTACTGCGGGGCATAATCAGCCCCAGCATTTT. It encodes CASTAGHNQPQHF.

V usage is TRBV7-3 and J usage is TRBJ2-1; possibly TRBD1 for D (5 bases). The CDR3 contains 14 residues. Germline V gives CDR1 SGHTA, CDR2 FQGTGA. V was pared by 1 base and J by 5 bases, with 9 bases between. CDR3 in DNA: TGTGCCAGCAGCTTAAACAGGATCCACAATGAGCAGTTCTTC. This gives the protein CASSLNRIHNEQFF. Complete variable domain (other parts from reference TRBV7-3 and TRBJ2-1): GAGVSQTPSNKVTEKGKYVELRCDPISGHTALYWYRQSLGQGPEFLIYFQGTGAADDSGLPNDRFFAVRPEGSVSTLKIQRTERGDSAVYLCASSLNRIHNEQFFGPGTRLTVL.

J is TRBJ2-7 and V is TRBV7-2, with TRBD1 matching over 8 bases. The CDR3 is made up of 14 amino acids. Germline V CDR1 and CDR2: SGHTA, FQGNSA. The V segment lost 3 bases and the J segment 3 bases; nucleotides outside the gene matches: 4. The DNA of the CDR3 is TGTGCCAGCAGCTTGGTCGGACAGGGCTACGAGCAGTACTTC. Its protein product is CASSLVGQGYEQYF.

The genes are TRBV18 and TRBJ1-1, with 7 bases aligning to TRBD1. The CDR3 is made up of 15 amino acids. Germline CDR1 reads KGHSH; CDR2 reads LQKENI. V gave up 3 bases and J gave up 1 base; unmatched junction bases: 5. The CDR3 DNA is TGTGCCAGCTCACCCACCGGGACAGAGAACACTGAAGCTTTCTTT. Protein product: CASSPTGTENTEAFF. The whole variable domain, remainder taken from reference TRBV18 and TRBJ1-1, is NAGVMQNPRHLVRRRGQEARLRCSPMKGHSHVYWYRQLPEEGLKFMVYLQKENIIDESGMPKERFSAEFPKEGPSILRIQQVVRGDSAAYFCASSPTGTENTEAFFGQGTRLTVV.

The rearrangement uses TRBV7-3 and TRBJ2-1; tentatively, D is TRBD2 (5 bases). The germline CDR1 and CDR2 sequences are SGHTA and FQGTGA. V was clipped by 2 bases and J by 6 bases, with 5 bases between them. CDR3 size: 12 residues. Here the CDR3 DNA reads TGTGCCAGCAGCTTAGAGGGCAATGAGCAGTTCTTC. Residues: CASSLEGNEQFF.

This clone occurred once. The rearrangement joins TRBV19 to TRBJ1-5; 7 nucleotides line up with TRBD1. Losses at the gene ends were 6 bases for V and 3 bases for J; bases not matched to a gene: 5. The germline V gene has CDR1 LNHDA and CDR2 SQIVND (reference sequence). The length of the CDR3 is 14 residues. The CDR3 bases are TGTGCCAGTAGCCGACAGGGAATCAATCAGCCCCAGCATTTT. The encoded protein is CASSRQGINQPQHF. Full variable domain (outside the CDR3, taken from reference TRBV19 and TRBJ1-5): DGGITQSPKYLFRKEGQNVTLSCEQNLNHDAMYWYRQDPGQGLRLIYYSQIVNDFQKGDIAEGYSVSREKKESFPLTVTSAQKNPTAFYLCASSRQGINQPQHFGDGTRLSIL.

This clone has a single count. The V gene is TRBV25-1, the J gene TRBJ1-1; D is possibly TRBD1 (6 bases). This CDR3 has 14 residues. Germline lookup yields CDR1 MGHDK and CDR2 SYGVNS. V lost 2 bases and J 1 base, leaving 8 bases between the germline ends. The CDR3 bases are TGTGCCAGCAGTGAAGCAGGGGCGAACACTGAAGCTTTCTTT. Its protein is CASSEAGANTEAFF.

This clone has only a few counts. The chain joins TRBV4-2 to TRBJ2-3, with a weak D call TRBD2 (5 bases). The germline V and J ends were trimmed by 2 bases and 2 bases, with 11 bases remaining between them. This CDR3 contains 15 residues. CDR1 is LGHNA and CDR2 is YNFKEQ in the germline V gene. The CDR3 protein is CASSQWRSLTDTQYF. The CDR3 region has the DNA TGTGCCAGCAGCCAATGGAGGAGCCTCACAGATACGCAGTATTTT.

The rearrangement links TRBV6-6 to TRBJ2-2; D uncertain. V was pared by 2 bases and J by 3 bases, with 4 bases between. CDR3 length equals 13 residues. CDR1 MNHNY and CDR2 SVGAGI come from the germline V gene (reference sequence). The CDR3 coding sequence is TGTGCCAGCAGTTACCGGGACACCGGGGAGCTGTTTTTT. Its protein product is CASSYRDTGELFF.

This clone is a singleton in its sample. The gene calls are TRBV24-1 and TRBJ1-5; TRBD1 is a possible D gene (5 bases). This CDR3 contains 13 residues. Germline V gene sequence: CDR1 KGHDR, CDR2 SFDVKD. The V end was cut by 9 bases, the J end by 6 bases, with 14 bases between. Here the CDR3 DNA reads TGTGCCACCCAAGGGGCGAAAGGTCAGCCCCAGCATTTT. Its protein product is CATQGAKGQPQHF.

This chain's CDR3 is CASRSSYEQYF. The CDR3 DNA is TGTGCCAGCAGATCCTCGTACGAGCAGTACTTC. The chain couples TRBV6-5 to TRBJ2-7, with no clear D. With 6 bases removed from V and 4 bases from J, the gap between germline ends came to 7 bases. Germline V gene sequence: CDR1 MNHEY, CDR2 SVGAGI. This CDR3 is built from 11 residues.

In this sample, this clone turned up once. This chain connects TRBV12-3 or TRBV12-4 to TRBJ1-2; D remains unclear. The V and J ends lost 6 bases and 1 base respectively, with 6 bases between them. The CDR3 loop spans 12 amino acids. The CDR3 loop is CASRSRNYGYTF. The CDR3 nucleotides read TGTGCCAGCAGATCCCGTAACTATGGCTACACCTTC.

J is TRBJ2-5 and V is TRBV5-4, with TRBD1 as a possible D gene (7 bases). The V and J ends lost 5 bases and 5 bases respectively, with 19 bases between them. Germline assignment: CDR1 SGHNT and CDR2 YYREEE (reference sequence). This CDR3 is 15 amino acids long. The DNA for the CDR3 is TGTGCCAGCAGACCTCAGGGGGGTTTGAGGGAGACCCAGTACTTC. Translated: CASRPQGGLRETQYF.

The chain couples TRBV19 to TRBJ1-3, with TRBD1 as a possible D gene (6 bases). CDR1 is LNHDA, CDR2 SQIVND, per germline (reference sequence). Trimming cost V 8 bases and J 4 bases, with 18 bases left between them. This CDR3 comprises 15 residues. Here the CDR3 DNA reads TGTGCCAGTGCCAACACCGGGACATGGGGAAACACCATATATTTT. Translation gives CASANTGTWGNTIYF.

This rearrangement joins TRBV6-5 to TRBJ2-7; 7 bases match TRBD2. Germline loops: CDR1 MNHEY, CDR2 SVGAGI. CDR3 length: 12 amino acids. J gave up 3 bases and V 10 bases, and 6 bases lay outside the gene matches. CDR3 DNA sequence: TGTGCCATCGGCGCTAGCGGCTACGAGCAGTACTTC. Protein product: CAIGASGYEQYF.

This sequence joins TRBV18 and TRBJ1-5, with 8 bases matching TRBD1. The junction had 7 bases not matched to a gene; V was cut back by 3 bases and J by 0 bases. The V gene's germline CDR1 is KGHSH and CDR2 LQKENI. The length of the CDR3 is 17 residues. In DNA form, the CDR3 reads TGTGCCAGCTCACCCCCGGGGACAGGCTATAGCAATCAGCCCCAGCATTTT. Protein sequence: CASSPPGTGYSNQPQHF.

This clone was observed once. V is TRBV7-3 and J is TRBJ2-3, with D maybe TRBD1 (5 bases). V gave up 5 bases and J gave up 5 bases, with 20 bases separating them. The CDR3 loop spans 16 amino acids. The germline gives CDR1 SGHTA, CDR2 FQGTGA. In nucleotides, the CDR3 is TGTGCCAGCAGCCCTCTTGGCCAGGGAAGTGGAGATACGCAGTATTTT. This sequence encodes CASSPLGQGSGDTQYF.

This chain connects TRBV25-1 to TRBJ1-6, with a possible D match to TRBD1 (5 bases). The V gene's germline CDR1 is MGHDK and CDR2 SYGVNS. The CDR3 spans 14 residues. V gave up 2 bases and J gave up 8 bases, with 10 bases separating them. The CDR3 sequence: CASSEKGSDSPLHF. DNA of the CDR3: TGTGCCAGCAGTGAAAAGGGGTCTGATTCACCCCTCCACTTT.

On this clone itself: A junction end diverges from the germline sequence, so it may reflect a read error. Here the CDR3 reads CASSVGLGADTEAFF. The DNA for the CDR3 is TGTGCCAGCAGCGTAGGACTGGGGGCTGACACTGAAGCTTTCTTT. V usage is TRBV13 and J usage is TRBJ1-1; weak D call: TRBD1 (6 bases). The CDR3 covers 15 residues. Germline values: CDR1 PRHDT, CDR2 FYEKMQ (reference sequence).

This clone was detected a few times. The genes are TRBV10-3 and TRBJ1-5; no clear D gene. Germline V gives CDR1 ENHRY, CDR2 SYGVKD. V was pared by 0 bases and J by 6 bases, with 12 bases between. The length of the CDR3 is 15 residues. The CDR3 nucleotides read TGTGCCATCAGTGAGTCGAAGGAGGGCGGTCAGCCCCAGCATTTT. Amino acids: CAISESKEGGQPQHF.

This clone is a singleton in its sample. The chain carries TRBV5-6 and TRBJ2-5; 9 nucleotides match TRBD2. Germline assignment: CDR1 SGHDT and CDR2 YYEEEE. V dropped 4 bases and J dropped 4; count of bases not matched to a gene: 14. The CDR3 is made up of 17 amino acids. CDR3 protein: CASSPISRRGGRETQYF. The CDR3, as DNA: TGTGCCAGCAGCCCCATATCCCGGCGGGGGGGCCGAGAGACCCAGTACTTC.